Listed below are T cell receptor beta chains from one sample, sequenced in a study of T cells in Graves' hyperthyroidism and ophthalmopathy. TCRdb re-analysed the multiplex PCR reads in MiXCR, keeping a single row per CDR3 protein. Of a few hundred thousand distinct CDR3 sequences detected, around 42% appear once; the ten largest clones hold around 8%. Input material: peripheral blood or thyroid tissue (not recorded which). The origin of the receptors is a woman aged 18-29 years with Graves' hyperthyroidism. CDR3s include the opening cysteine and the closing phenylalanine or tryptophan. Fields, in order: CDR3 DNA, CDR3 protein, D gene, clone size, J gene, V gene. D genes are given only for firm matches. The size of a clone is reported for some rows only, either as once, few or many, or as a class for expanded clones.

CDR3nt: TGCAGTGCTAGGGAGGACAATAACTATGGCTACACCTTC
CDR3aa: CSAREDNNYGYTF
d_gene: .
abundance: .
j_gene: TRBJ1-2
v_gene: TRBV20-1

CDR3nt: TGTGCTGGCGAGTTAGCGGGAGACTACGAGCAGTACTTC
CDR3aa: CAGELAGDYEQYF
d_gene: TRBD2
abundance: .
j_gene: TRBJ2-7
v_gene: TRBV7-2

CDR3nt: TGTGCCAGCAGCGCGGCGGGACTAACCTACGAGCAGTACTTC
CDR3aa: CASSAAGLTYEQYF
d_gene: TRBD2
abundance: many
j_gene: TRBJ2-7
v_gene: TRBV7-2

CDR3nt: TGTGCCAGCAGCGATGGACAAGAGAACACTGAAGCTTTCTTT
CDR3aa: CASSDGQENTEAFF
d_gene: .
abundance: many
j_gene: TRBJ1-1
v_gene: TRBV9

CDR3nt: TGTGCCAGCAGCTTGACAGGGGGCGAAAATCAGCCCCAGCATTTT
CDR3aa: CASSLTGGENQPQHF
d_gene: TRBD1
abundance: many
j_gene: TRBJ1-5
v_gene: TRBV5-6

CDR3nt: TGCAGCGTTGCAGCAGACGCAAATGGCTACACCTTC
CDR3aa: CSVAADANGYTF
d_gene: .
abundance: many
j_gene: TRBJ1-2
v_gene: TRBV29-1

CDR3nt: TGTGCCATCAGTGACGATAGAGCGGGAGGGTCAGATACGCAGTATTTT
CDR3aa: CAISDDRAGGSDTQYF
d_gene: TRBD2
abundance: few
j_gene: TRBJ2-3
v_gene: TRBV10-3

CDR3nt: TGCAGTGCTAGAGCCGGGACAGGGGCGACGAACACCATATATTTT
CDR3aa: CSARAGTGATNTIYF
d_gene: TRBD1
abundance: .
j_gene: TRBJ1-3
v_gene: TRBV20-1

CDR3nt: TGTGCCACCAGTGATTTTGCAGGAAGCTACAATGAGCAGTTCTTC
CDR3aa: CATSDFAGSYNEQFF
d_gene: .
abundance: few
j_gene: TRBJ2-1
v_gene: TRBV24-1

CDR3nt: TGCAGCGTTACCGGGACAGGGGAGCGCTACGAGCAGTACTTC
CDR3aa: CSVTGTGERYEQYF
d_gene: TRBD1
abundance: .
j_gene: TRBJ2-7
v_gene: TRBV29-1